Described below is a single T cell receptor (beta chain) sequence and its context. The antigen is unknown. Germline V gives CDR1 SGHTA, CDR2 FQGNSA. The CDR3 consists of 13 residues. The V and J ends lost 2 bases and 4 bases respectively, with 6 bases between them. Assay: immunoSEQ multiplex PCR; the TCRdb copy retains only in-frame clones and omits some. The sample lists about 15,000 clones, approximately 62% occurring once. The sample originates from a study of CD4+ T cells in melanoma. Study observations and caveats: In melanoma, neoantigen-specific CD4+ T cells reportedly differed in differentiation state. CD8+ T cell, macrophage and B cell function reportedly correlated with neoantigen-specific CD4+ T cells.

Specimen: cells from a culture (not recorded whether cultured in vitro). The source of this sequence is a human donor with melanoma. This chain uses TRBV7-2 with TRBJ1-5, with D uncertain. The DNA for the CDR3 is TGTGCCAGCAGCTTAATTTGGAATCAGCCCCAGCATTTT. Amino acids: CASSLIWNQPQHF. Full variable domain (missing parts from reference TRBV7-2 and TRBJ1-5): GAGVSQSPSNKVTEKGKDVELRCDPISGHTALYWYRQSLGQGLEFLIYFQGNSAPDKSGLPSDRFSAERTGGSVSTLTIQRTQQEDSAVYLCASSLIWNQPQHFGDGTRLSIL.